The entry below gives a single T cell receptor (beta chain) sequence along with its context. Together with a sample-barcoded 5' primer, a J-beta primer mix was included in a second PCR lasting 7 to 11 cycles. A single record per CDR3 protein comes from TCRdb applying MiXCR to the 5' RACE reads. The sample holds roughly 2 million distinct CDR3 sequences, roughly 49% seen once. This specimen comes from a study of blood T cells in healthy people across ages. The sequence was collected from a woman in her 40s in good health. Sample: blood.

CDR3 amino acids: CAISEPPGTYEQYF. As DNA, the CDR3 is TGTGCCATCAGTGAGCCTCCGGGAACCTACGAGCAGTACTTC. This chain joins TRBV10-3 and TRBJ2-7; D is possibly TRBD2 (5 bases). The V end was cut by 2 bases, the J end by 2 bases, with 10 bases between. The CDR3 consists of 14 residues. Germline assignment: CDR1 ENHRY and CDR2 SYGVKD.